The T cell receptor (beta chain) described here comes from a study of tumour-infiltrating T cells in Burkitt lymphoma. The overall study: Overall and progression-free survival were predicted by productive clonality.

V gave up 1 base and J gave up 0 bases, with 12 bases separating them. CDR1 and CDR2 from the germline V gene are SGHNT and YENEEA. This CDR3 region has 17 residues. Sequencing used immunoSEQ multiplex PCR; TCRdb keeps in-frame clones, though not all of them. The table records fewer than 20,000 clones, almost 80% of them present only once. Material: tumor tissue. The TCR originated in a human donor with diffuse large B-cell lymphoma. This chain links TRBV11-3 with TRBJ1-4; the D is unclear. CDR3 residues: CASSLGHRPATNEKLFF. The CDR3 DNA sequence: TGTGCCAGCAGCTTAGGGCATCGACCGGCAACTAATGAAAAACTGTTTTTT.